This is a list of T cell receptor beta chains from one sample in a study of cytomegalovirus exposure and HLA in healthy donors. This table comes from immunoSEQ multiplex PCR, and its TCRdb copy is limited to in-frame clones, with some not included. Found here are about 120,000 clones, around 86% of them singletons; the top ten hold roughly 2%. The sequencing sample was made of PBMCs. Receptor source: a woman aged 18-29 years in good health and CMV-seronegative. The CDR3 runs from the conserved cysteine through the conserved F or W. D genes are given only for firm matches. The size field is filled for only some rows; it gives once, few, many or a size class.

length,J,size,D,V,CDR3,DNA
11,TRBJ1-1,.,.,TRBV5-1,CASSLGPEAFF,TGCGCCAGCAGCTTGGGGCCTGAAGCTTTCTTT
15,TRBJ1-2,.,TRBD1,TRBV13,CASSGPGTGAFGYTF,TGTGCCAGCAGCGGGCCTGGGACAGGGGCTTTTGGCTACACCTTC
18,TRBJ1-5,once,.,TRBV28,CASRTAFLGRKSNQPQHF,TGTGCCAGCAGAACAGCGTTTTTAGGGAGGAAGAGCAATCAGCCCCAGCATTTT
16,TRBJ2-7,.,TRBD2,TRBV27,CASSLWTSGRGNEQYF,TGTGCCAGCAGTCTCTGGACTAGCGGGAGGGGTAACGAGCAGTACTTC
17,TRBJ1-1,.,TRBD1,TRBV30,CAWSAARAGGFSTEAFF,TGTGCCTGGAGTGCTGCCCGGGCAGGGGGCTTTTCCACTGAAGCTTTCTTT
13,TRBJ1-1,.,.,TRBV6-6,CASSYDRNTEAFF,TGTGCCAGCAGTTACGACAGGAACACTGAAGCTTTCTTT
13,TRBJ2-5,.,.,TRBV7-2,CASSLFFRETQYF,TGTGCCAGCAGCTTGTTCTTCCGAGAGACCCAGTACTTC
18,TRBJ1-2,.,TRBD1,TRBV4-2,CASSQVLTGTAKNYGYTF,TGTGCCAGCAGCCAAGTGTTGACAGGGACTGCAAAAAACTATGGCTACACCTTC
13,TRBJ2-7,.,.,TRBV9,CASSGDFSYEQYF,TGTGCCAGCAGCGGGGACTTTTCCTACGAGCAGTACTTC
11,TRBJ2-3,.,.,TRBV29-1,CSVLGADTQYF,TGCAGCGTTTTGGGAGCAGATACGCAGTATTTT
14,TRBJ1-1,few,.,TRBV7-2,CASSPFGGDTEAFF,TGTGCCAGCAGCCCCTTCGGGGGAGACACTGAAGCTTTCTTT
15,TRBJ1-2,once,TRBD1,TRBV5-1,CASSKWTGGFYGYTF,TGCGCCAGCAGCAAGTGGACAGGGGGCTTCTATGGCTACACCTTC
14,TRBJ1-4,.,.,TRBV7-9,CASSSGSTNEKLFF,TGTGCCAGCAGCAGCGGCTCGACTAATGAAAAACTGTTTTTT
15,TRBJ2-3,.,TRBD1,TRBV25-1,CASRDDRESTDTQYF,TGTGCCAGCAGGGACGACAGGGAAAGCACAGATACGCAGTATTTT
14,TRBJ1-1,.,.,TRBV5-6,CASSRGQMNTEAFF,TGTGCCAGCAGCCGAGGACAGATGAACACTGAAGCTTTCTTT
15,TRBJ2-7,.,TRBD1,TRBV7-8,CASSLGTGGTYEQYF,TGTGCCAGCAGCCTCGGGACAGGGGGCACCTACGAGCAGTACTTC
13,TRBJ1-2,.,TRBD1,TRBV18,CASSPPDRGGGTF,TGTGCCAGCTCACCCCCGGACAGGGGAGGAGGCACCTTC
15,TRBJ1-4,.,TRBD1,TRBV9,CASSATGAANEKLFF,TGTGCCAGCAGCGCTACAGGGGCCGCGAATGAAAAACTGTTTTTT
14,TRBJ2-2,.,.,TRBV11-2,CASSLDRATGELFF,TGTGCCAGCAGCTTAGATCGAGCCACCGGGGAGCTGTTTTTT
15,TRBJ2-4,.,TRBD2,TRBV27,CASSPDGGGLNIQYF,TGTGCCAGCAGTCCAGATGGGGGGGGATTGAACATTCAGTACTTC
14,TRBJ2-7,.,TRBD1,TRBV4-2,CASSQDRDSYEQYF,TGTGCCAGCAGCCAGGACAGGGACTCCTACGAGCAGTACTTC
16,TRBJ1-2,.,TRBD1,TRBV4-2,CASSQETSGQSYGYTF,TGTGCCAGCAGCCAAGAGACTTCGGGACAGTCCTATGGCTACACCTTC
14,TRBJ1-4,few,.,TRBV19,CASSIAVTNEKLFF,TGTGCCAGTAGTATCGCAGTTACTAATGAAAAACTGTTTTTT
16,TRBJ2-2,.,TRBD2,TRBV11-2,CASSLGLAANTGELFF,TGTGCCAGCAGCTTAGGACTAGCTGCGAACACCGGGGAGCTGTTTTTT
15,TRBJ2-1,.,TRBD2,TRBV2,CASSDSGAVGGEQFF,TGTGCCAGCAGTGACAGCGGGGCAGTCGGGGGTGAGCAGTTCTTC
15,TRBJ1-2,.,TRBD1,TRBV15,CATSSGGQDGYGYTF,TGTGCCACCAGCAGTGGGGGACAGGACGGCTATGGCTACACCTTC
14,TRBJ2-5,.,TRBD1,TRBV11-3,CASSPRQGQETQYF,TGTGCCAGCAGCCCCCGACAGGGCCAAGAGACCCAGTACTTC
15,TRBJ2-7,few,.,TRBV27,CASSGTGGDPYEQYF,TGTGCCAGCAGTGGGACTGGCGGCGATCCCTACGAGCAGTACTTC
13,TRBJ2-7,.,.,TRBV28,CASSFGQSYEQYF,TGTGCCAGCAGTTTTGGGCAGAGCTACGAGCAGTACTTC
18,TRBJ2-2,few,TRBD1,TRBV5-5,CASSLRDRGAQNTGELFF,TGTGCCAGCAGCTTGCGGGACAGGGGGGCGCAAAATACCGGGGAGCTGTTTTTT
15,TRBJ1-2,.,.,TRBV2,CASSGTTHFAYGYTF,TGTGCCAGCAGTGGGACTACCCACTTTGCCTATGGCTACACCTTC
14,TRBJ2-3,.,TRBD1,TRBV28,CASIDRGGTDTQYF,TGTGCCAGCATAGACAGGGGCGGCACAGATACGCAGTATTTT
16,TRBJ2-3,.,TRBD2,TRBV5-1,CASSSWGGSSTDTQYF,TGCGCCAGCAGCTCCTGGGGGGGATCTAGCACAGATACGCAGTATTTT
14,TRBJ2-1,.,.,TRBV30,CAWSTRGGYNEQFF,TGTGCCTGGAGCACTAGAGGTGGCTACAATGAGCAGTTCTTC
13,TRBJ2-4,few,.,TRBV19,CASHGGGENIQYF,TGTGCCAGCCACGGAGGGGGCGAGAACATTCAGTACTTC
14,TRBJ2-3,.,TRBD2,TRBV11-2,CASGWTSGADTQYF,TGTGCCAGCGGCTGGACTAGCGGTGCGGATACGCAGTATTTT
13,TRBJ2-7,.,TRBD2,TRBV7-2,CASSLGTSGEQYF,TGTGCCAGCAGCTTAGGGACTAGCGGCGAGCAGTACTTC
13,TRBJ2-7,.,.,TRBV7-2,CASSLAHSYEQYF,TGTGCCAGCAGCTTAGCTCACAGCTACGAGCAGTACTTC
14,TRBJ2-6,.,.,TRBV7-6,CASSSRAGANVLTF,TGTGCCAGCAGCTCCCGTGCTGGGGCCAACGTCCTGACTTTC
15,TRBJ1-5,few,.,TRBV28,CASSPGPRSNQPQHF,TGTGCCAGCAGTCCCGGCCCCAGGAGCAATCAGCCCCAGCATTTT
14,TRBJ2-5,.,.,TRBV5-4,CASSGGGGRETQYF,TGTGCCAGCAGCGGGGGCGGGGGCCGGGAGACCCAGTACTTC
17,TRBJ2-7,.,.,TRBV7-8,CASSLIKAGPRNHEQYF,TGTGCCAGCAGCTTAATAAAAGCGGGTCCCCGGAACCACGAGCAGTACTTC
16,TRBJ2-1,.,.,TRBV9,CASSVAGSSSYNEQFF,TGTGCCAGCAGCGTAGCAGGCTCGAGCTCCTACAATGAGCAGTTCTTC
15,TRBJ2-7,.,TRBD1,TRBV5-1,CASSFLGTASYEQYF,TGCGCCAGCAGCTTCTTGGGGACAGCCTCTTACGAGCAGTACTTC
14,TRBJ2-7,.,TRBD2,TRBV28,CASSFGGRPYEQYF,TGTGCCAGCAGTTTCGGCGGGAGGCCCTACGAGCAGTACTTC
14,TRBJ2-7,.,TRBD1,TRBV4-1,CASSRGQGGYEQYF,TGCGCCAGCAGCCGAGGACAGGGGGGCTACGAGCAGTACTTC
13,TRBJ2-3,once,.,TRBV6-1,CASSRGGGDTQYF,TGTGCCAGCAGCCGGGGAGGGGGAGATACGCAGTATTTT
15,TRBJ1-5,.,TRBD1,TRBV19,CASRWDRAFDQPQHF,TGTGCCAGTAGGTGGGACAGGGCCTTCGATCAGCCCCAGCATTTT
14,TRBJ2-7,.,TRBD2,TRBV27,CASSFRAGVYEQYF,TGTGCCAGCAGTTTCAGGGCGGGGGTCTACGAGCAGTACTTC